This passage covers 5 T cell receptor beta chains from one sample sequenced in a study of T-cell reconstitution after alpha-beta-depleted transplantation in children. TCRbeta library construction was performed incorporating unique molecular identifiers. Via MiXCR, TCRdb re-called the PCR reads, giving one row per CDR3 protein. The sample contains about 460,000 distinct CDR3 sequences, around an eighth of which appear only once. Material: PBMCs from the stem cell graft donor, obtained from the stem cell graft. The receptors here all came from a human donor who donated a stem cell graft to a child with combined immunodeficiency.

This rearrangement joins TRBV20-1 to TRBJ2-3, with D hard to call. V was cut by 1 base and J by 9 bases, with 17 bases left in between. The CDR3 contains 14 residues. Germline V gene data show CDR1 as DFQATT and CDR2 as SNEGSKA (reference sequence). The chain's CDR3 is CSARAPLGMVTQYF. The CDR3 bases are TGCAGTGCTAGAGCTCCTCTTGGGATGGTGACGCAGTATTTT.

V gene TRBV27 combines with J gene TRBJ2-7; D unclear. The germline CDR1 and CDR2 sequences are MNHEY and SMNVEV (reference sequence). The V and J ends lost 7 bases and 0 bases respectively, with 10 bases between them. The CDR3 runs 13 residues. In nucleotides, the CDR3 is TGTGCCAGCAAGGGTGGGTTCTCCTACGAGCAGTACTTC. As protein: CASKGGFSYEQYF.

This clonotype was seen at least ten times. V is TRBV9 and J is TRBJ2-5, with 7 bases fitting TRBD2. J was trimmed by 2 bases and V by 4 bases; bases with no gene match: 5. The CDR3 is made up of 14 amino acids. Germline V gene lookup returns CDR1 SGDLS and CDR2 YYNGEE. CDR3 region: CASSSAGVQETQYF. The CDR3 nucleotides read TGTGCCAGCAGCTCCGCGGGGGTTCAAGAGACCCAGTACTTC.

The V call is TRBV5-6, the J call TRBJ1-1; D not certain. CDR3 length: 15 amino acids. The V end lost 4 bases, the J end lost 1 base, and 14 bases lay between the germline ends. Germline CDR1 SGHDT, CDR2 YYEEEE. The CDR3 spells CASSLLTPPNTEAFF. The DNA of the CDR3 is TGTGCCAGCAGCCTCCTGACACCTCCGAACACTGAAGCTTTCTTT.

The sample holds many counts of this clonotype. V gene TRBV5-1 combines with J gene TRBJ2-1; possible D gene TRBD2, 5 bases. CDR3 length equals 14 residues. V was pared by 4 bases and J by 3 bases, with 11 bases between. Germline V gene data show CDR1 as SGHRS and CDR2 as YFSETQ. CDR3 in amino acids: CASSPGGLYNEQFF. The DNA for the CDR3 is TGCGCCAGCAGCCCGGGCGGGCTCTACAATGAGCAGTTCTTC.